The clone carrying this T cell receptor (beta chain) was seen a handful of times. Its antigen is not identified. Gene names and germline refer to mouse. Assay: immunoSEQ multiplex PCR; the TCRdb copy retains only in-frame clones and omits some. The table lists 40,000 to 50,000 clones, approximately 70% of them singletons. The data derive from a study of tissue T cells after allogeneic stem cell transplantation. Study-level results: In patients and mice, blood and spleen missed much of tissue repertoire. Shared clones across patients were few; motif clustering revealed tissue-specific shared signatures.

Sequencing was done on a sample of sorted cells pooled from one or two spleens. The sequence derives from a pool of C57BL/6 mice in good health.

This chain's CDR3 is CGAREGGLGNTLYF. The part of the CDR3 DNA that was read is TGTGGTGCTAGGGAGGGGGGGCTTGGAAATACGCTCTAT. The V call is TRBV20, the J call TRBJ1-3; D possibly corresponds to TRBD1 (6 bases). The CDR3 end falls 1 residue outside the read, so it is completed with the germline J gene. V gave up 0 bases and J gave up 3 bases, with 9 bases separating them. Germline lookup yields CDR1 GFQATS and CDR2 STVNSAI. The length of the CDR3 is 14 residues.